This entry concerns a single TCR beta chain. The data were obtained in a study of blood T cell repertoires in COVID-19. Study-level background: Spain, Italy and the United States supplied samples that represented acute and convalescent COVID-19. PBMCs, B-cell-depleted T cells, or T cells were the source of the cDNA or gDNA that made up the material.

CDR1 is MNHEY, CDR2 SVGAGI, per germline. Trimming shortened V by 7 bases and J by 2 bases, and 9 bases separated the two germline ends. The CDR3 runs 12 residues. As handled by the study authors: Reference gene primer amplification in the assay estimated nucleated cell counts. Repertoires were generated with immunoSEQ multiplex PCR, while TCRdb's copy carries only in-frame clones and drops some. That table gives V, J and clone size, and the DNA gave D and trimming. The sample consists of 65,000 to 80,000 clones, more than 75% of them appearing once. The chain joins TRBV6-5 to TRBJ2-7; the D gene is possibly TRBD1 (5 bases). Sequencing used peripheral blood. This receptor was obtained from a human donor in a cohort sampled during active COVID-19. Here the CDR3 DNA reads TGTGCCAGCAAAGGGGCAGCCTACGAGCAGTACTTC. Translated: CASKGAAYEQYF.